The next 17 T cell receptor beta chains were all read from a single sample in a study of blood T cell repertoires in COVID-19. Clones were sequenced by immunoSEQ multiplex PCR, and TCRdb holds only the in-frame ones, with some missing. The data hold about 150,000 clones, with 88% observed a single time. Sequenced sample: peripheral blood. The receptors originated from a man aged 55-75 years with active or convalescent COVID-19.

CDR3: CASSPNYGGYTF. The DNA of the CDR3 is TGTGCCAGCAGCCCGAATTACGGGGGCTACACCTTC. The V gene is TRBV5-6, the J gene TRBJ1-2; no reliable D call. V was pared by 4 bases and J by 8 bases, with 12 bases between. The length of the CDR3 is 12 residues. Germline V gene data show CDR1 as SGHDT and CDR2 as YYEEEE.

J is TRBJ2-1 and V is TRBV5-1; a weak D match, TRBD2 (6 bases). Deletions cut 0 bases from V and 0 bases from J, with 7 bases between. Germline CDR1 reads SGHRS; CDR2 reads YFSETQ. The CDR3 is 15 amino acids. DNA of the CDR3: TGCGCCAGCAGCTTGGACGGGAGCTCCTACAATGAGCAGTTCTTC. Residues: CASSLDGSSYNEQFF.

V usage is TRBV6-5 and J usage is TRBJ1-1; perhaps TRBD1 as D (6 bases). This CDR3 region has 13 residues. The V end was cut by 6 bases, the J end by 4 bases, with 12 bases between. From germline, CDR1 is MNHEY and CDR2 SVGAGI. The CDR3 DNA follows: TGTGCCAGCAGCCCGGGACACCTCACTGAAGCTTTCTTT. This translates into CASSPGHLTEAFF.

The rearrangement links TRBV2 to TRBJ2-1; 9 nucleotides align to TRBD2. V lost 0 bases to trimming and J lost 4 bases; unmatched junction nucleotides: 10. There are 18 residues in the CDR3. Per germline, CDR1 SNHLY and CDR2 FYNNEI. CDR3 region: CASSEALVAGVRYNEQFF. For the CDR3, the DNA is TGTGCCAGCAGTGAAGCGCTCGTAGCGGGAGTGAGGTACAATGAGCAGTTCTTC. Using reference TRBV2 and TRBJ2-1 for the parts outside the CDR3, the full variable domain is EPEVTQTPSHQVTQMGQEVILRCVPISNHLYFYWYRQILGQKVEFLVSFYNNEISEKSEIFDDQFSVERPDGSNFTLKIRSTKLEDSAMYFCASSEALVAGVRYNEQFFGPGTRLTVL.

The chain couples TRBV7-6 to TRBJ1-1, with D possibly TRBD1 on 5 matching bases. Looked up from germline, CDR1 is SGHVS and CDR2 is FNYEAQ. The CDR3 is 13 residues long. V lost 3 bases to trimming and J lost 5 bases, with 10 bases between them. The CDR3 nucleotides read TGTGCCAGCAGCTTGCAGGGTGTGACTGAAGCTTTCTTT. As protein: CASSLQGVTEAFF.

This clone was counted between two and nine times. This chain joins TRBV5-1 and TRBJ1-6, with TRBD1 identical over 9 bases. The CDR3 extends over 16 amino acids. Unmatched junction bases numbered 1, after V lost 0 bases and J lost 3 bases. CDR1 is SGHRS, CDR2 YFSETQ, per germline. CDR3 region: CASSLGQGVYNSPLHF. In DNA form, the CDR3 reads TGCGCCAGCAGCTTGGGACAGGGGGTCTATAATTCACCCCTCCACTTT.

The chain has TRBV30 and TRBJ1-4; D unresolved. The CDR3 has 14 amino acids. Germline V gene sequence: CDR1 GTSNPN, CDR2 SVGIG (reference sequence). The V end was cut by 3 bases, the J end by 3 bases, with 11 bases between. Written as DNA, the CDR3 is TGTGCCTGGAGGCGGAAAGCTTCTAATGAAAAACTGTTTTTT. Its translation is CAWRRKASNEKLFF.

The CDR3 coding sequence is TGTGCCAGCAGTTACTCGATAGTACAGGGGGCTAAAGAGCAGTACTTC. This translates into CASSYSIVQGAKEQYF. V usage is TRBV6-5 and J usage is TRBJ2-7; 9 nucleotides align to TRBD1. Trimming removed 0 bases from V and 7 bases from J; junction bases left unmatched: 10. The germline V gene encodes CDR1 MNHEY and CDR2 SVGAGI. This CDR3 has 16 amino acids.

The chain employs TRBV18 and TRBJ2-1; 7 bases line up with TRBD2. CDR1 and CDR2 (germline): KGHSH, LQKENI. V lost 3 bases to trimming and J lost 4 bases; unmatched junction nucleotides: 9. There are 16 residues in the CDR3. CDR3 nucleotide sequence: TGTGCCAGCTCACCGACCGGGACTAACCATTACAATGAGCAGTTCTTC. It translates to CASSPTGTNHYNEQFF.

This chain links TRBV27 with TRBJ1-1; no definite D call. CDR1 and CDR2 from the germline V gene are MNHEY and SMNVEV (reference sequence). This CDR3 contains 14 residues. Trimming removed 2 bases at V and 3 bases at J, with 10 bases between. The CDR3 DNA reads TGTGCCAGCAGTTTAACCGGGTCCTACACTGAAGCTTTCTTT. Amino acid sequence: CASSLTGSYTEAFF.

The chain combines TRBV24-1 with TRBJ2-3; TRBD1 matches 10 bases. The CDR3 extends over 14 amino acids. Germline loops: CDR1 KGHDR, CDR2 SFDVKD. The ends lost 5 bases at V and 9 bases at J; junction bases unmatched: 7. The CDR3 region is CATSAGQGLHTQYF. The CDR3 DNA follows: TGTGCCACCAGTGCGGGACAGGGGCTGCACACGCAGTATTTT.

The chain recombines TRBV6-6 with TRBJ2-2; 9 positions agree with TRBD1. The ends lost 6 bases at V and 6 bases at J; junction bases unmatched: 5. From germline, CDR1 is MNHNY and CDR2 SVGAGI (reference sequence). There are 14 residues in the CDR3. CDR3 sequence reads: CASRQGASPGELFF. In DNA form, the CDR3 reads TGTGCCAGCAGACAGGGGGCATCTCCCGGGGAGCTGTTTTTT.

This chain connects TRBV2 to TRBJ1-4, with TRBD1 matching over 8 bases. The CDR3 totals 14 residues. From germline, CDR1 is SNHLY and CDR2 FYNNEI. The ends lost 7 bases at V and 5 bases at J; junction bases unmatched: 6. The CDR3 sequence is CASNDDRGNEKLFF. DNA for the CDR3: TGTGCCAGCAATGATGACAGGGGCAATGAAAAACTGTTTTTT.

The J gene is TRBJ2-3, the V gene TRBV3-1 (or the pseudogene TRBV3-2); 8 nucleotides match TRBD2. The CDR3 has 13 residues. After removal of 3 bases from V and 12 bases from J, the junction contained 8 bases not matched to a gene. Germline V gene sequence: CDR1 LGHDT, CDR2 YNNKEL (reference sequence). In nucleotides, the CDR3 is TGTGCCAGCAGCCATCAAGGACTAGCCGTCCAGTATTTT. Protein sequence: CASSHQGLAVQYF.

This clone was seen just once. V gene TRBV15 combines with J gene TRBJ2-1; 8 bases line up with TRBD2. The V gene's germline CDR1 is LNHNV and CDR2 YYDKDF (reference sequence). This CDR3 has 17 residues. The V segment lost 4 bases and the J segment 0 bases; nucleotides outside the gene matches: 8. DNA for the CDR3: TGTGCCACCAGCACACGACTAGCGACAACCTCCTACAATGAGCAGTTCTTC. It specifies CATSTRLATTSYNEQFF. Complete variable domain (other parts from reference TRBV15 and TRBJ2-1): DAMVIQNPRYQVTQFGKPVTLSCSQTLNHNVMYWYQQKSSQAPKLLFHYYDKDFNNEADTPDNFQSRRPNTSFCFLDIRSPGLGDTAMYLCATSTRLATTSYNEQFFGPGTRLTVL.

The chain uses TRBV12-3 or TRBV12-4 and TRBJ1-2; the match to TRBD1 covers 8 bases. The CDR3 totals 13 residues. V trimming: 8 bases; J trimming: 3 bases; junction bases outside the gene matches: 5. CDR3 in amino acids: CASLQDRDYGYTF. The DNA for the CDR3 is TGTGCCAGCCTCCAGGACAGGGACTATGGCTACACCTTC.

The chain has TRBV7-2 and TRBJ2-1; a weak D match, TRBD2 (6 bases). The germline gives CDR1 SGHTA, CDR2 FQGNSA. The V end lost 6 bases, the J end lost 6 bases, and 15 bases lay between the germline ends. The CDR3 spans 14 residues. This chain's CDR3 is CASRHRGRPNEQFF. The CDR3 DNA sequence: TGTGCCAGCAGACACCGTGGGAGGCCCAATGAGCAGTTCTTC.